This TCR beta chain is drawn from a study of blood T cell repertoires in COVID-19. Study as a whole: Samples came from the United States, Italy and Spain, spanning acute and convalescent COVID-19.

Germline CDR1 and CDR2: LGHNA and YNFKEQ. Between the trimmed V and J ends, which lost 3 bases and 1 base, there was a span of 6 bases. CDR3 length: 13 residues. Sequencing was performed with immunoSEQ multiplex PCR; in TCRdb, only in-frame clones are kept and a portion is missing. This sample has approximately 150,000 clones, with about 83% found just once. Sequencing input: peripheral blood. This TCR derives from a woman in her 70s who had recovered from COVID-19. The rearrangement joins TRBV4-2 to TRBJ1-1, with D unclear. Written as DNA, the CDR3 is TGTGCCAGCAGCCACCCGGGGAACACTGAAGCTTTCTTT. It translates to CASSHPGNTEAFF.